A selection of T cell receptor beta chains follows, all from one sample in a study of monozygotic twins with inflammatory bowel disease. Reprocessing the 5' RACE reads, TCRdb reports a single entry for every CDR3 protein and omits DNA. The repertoire table contains approximately 390,000 distinct CDR3 sequences. Sequenced: blood. These receptors were taken from a human donor with ulcerative colitis or Crohn's disease, or a healthy co-twin of an affected twin (not recorded which). The CDR3 runs from the conserved cysteine through the conserved F or W.

v_call: TRBV5-6
j_call: TRBJ1-1
cdr3_aa: CASSIQGRRLNTEAFF

v_call: TRBV11-2
j_call: TRBJ2-1
cdr3_aa: CASSLGRESFLSSYNEQFF

v_call: TRBV11-2
j_call: TRBJ1-6
cdr3_aa: CASSLDWNQGLHF

v_call: TRBV5-5
j_call: TRBJ2-3
cdr3_aa: CASSLTPSGSKLDTQYF

v_call: TRBV6-1
j_call: TRBJ2-7
cdr3_aa: CASNSGASPYEQYF

v_call: TRBV6-1
j_call: TRBJ2-7
cdr3_aa: CASSEGASSGYEQYF

v_call: TRBV7-9
j_call: TRBJ2-1
cdr3_aa: CASSELAGGYNEQFF

v_call: TRBV20-1
j_call: TRBJ2-3
cdr3_aa: CSSRAATDTQYF

v_call: TRBV10-3
j_call: TRBJ2-2
cdr3_aa: CAIKTGTGGSGELFF

v_call: TRBV3-1
j_call: TRBJ2-5
cdr3_aa: CASSFDSFQETQYF

v_call: TRBV6-7
j_call: TRBJ2-7
cdr3_aa: CASSTRQGYEQYF

v_call: TRBV3-1
j_call: TRBJ2-7
cdr3_aa: CASSPRLEWWYEQYF

v_call: TRBV12-3/TRBV12-4
j_call: TRBJ2-7
cdr3_aa: CASSLGGGRGYEQYF

v_call: TRBV9
j_call: TRBJ1-4
cdr3_aa: CASSPEAGSNEKLFF

v_call: TRBV18
j_call: TRBJ2-3
cdr3_aa: CASSPPSTDTQYF

v_call: TRBV11-2
j_call: TRBJ2-2
cdr3_aa: CASSLLGAGGNTGELFF

v_call: TRBV30
j_call: TRBJ2-3
cdr3_aa: CARNEASGGLSLFTDTQYF

v_call: TRBV3-1
j_call: TRBJ2-1
cdr3_aa: CASSQYPGEQFF

v_call: TRBV28
j_call: TRBJ2-2
cdr3_aa: CASRQTDLLSGELFF

v_call: TRBV20-1
j_call: TRBJ2-3
cdr3_aa: CSAPEKGTDTQYF

v_call: TRBV18
j_call: TRBJ2-2
cdr3_aa: CASSPRAGLNTGELFF

v_call: TRBV7-2
j_call: TRBJ2-7
cdr3_aa: CASSSFSPTYEQYF

v_call: TRBV6-1
j_call: TRBJ1-4
cdr3_aa: CASKKGQGEAGNEKLFF

v_call: TRBV7-9
j_call: TRBJ2-7
cdr3_aa: CASSSLAGVRAEQYF

v_call: TRBV7-2
j_call: TRBJ2-5
cdr3_aa: CASSSFGGTQYF

v_call: TRBV4-3
j_call: TRBJ2-2
cdr3_aa: CASSHANGELFF

v_call: TRBV11-2
j_call: TRBJ2-3
cdr3_aa: CASSYYTDRQYF

v_call: TRBV20-1
j_call: TRBJ2-1
cdr3_aa: CSARGTLAGVSNEQFF

v_call: TRBV6-5
j_call: TRBJ2-1
cdr3_aa: CASSYDSDNEQFF

v_call: TRBV11-2
j_call: TRBJ2-6
cdr3_aa: CASSPPSPGKANVLTF

v_call: TRBV4-1
j_call: TRBJ2-1
cdr3_aa: CASSQERSGRHNEQFF

v_call: TRBV5-1
j_call: TRBJ2-2
cdr3_aa: CASSSAALTSGELFF

v_call: TRBV5-6
j_call: TRBJ2-3
cdr3_aa: CASSPRDRGFLTTPQYF

v_call: TRBV10-3
j_call: TRBJ2-4
cdr3_aa: CAISASGQNIQYF

v_call: TRBV5-1
j_call: TRBJ2-1
cdr3_aa: CASSLGTGVDNEQFF

v_call: TRBV2
j_call: TRBJ2-5
cdr3_aa: CASSPRTSARETQYF

v_call: TRBV20-1
j_call: TRBJ1-4
cdr3_aa: CSAPEPATNEKLFF

v_call: TRBV6-5
j_call: TRBJ2-1
cdr3_aa: CASSYSAGGNEQFF

v_call: TRBV6-6
j_call: TRBJ2-4
cdr3_aa: CASSYSVNIQYF

v_call: TRBV6-1
j_call: TRBJ2-4
cdr3_aa: CASSVIFSGGKNIQYF

v_call: TRBV28
j_call: TRBJ2-1
cdr3_aa: CASHSGTGAYNEQFF

v_call: TRBV11-3
j_call: TRBJ2-7
cdr3_aa: CASSLETGPYYEQYF

v_call: TRBV7-8
j_call: TRBJ2-2
cdr3_aa: CASSLSTLANTGELFF

v_call: TRBV18
j_call: TRBJ2-2
cdr3_aa: CASHSTGEYTGELFF

v_call: TRBV24-1
j_call: TRBJ2-5
cdr3_aa: CATSVSGQTQYF

v_call: TRBV20-1
j_call: TRBJ2-7
cdr3_aa: CSATPSGRAYEQYF

v_call: TRBV20-1
j_call: TRBJ1-2
cdr3_aa: CSARDLRAGNYGYTF